Below are 21 T cell receptor beta chains sequenced from a single sample in a study of cytomegalovirus exposure and HLA in healthy donors. Clones were sequenced by immunoSEQ multiplex PCR, and TCRdb holds only the in-frame ones, with some missing. The sample records 60,000 to 75,000 clones, around 96% being singletons. The sequencing sample was made of PBMCs. These receptor sequences come from a man between 18 and 35 years old in good health and CMV-seronegative.

The V and J genes are TRBV6-4 and TRBJ1-2; weak D call: TRBD1 (5 bases). Per germline, CDR1 MRHNA and CDR2 SNTAGT. The CDR3 sequence is 14 residues long. The ends were cut back, 4 bases at V and 8 bases at J, with 17 bases in the middle. In nucleotides, the CDR3 is TGTGCCAGCAGTGTATTTGTCAGGGTAGACGGCTACACCTTC. It yields the protein CASSVFVRVDGYTF.

V and J are TRBV28 and TRBJ1-4; D not resolved. The ends were cut back, 2 bases at V and 9 bases at J, with 16 bases in the middle. CDR3 length equals 15 residues. Germline CDR1 reads MDHEN; CDR2 reads SYDVKM. CDR3 in amino acids: CASSLSVAGSKKLFF. DNA for the CDR3: TGTGCCAGCAGTTTAAGCGTCGCCGGATCGAAAAAACTGTTTTTT.

This chain uses TRBV29-1 with TRBJ2-1; 9 nucleotides match TRBD2. Germline lookup yields CDR1 SQVTM and CDR2 ANQGSEA. The CDR3 has 15 amino acids. The V gene end was trimmed by 7 bases and the J gene end by 5 bases; junction bases not matched to a gene: 12. The CDR3 bases are TGCAGCGCGGGACACCCGGGACTAGCAGACAATGAGCAGTTCTTC. Its translation is CSAGHPGLADNEQFF.

V usage is TRBV18 and J usage is TRBJ2-7, with D possibly TRBD2 on 6 matching bases. CDR3 length: 15 amino acids. V was shortened by 5 bases and J by 0 bases, with 14 bases between the two germline ends. Germline V gene sequence: CDR1 KGHSH, CDR2 LQKENI. The chain's CDR3 is CASSGRERRSYEQYF. The CDR3 nucleotides read TGTGCCAGCTCAGGCCGGGAGAGGCGCTCCTACGAGCAGTACTTC.

J is TRBJ1-1 and V is TRBV6-6; possibly TRBD1 for D (6 bases). The V end lost 6 bases, the J end lost 2 bases, and 13 bases lay between the germline ends. The CDR3 contains 14 residues. Germline-derived CDR1 and CDR2 are MNHNY and SVGAGI (reference sequence). The CDR3 reads CASSPGTSNTEAFF. CDR3 nucleotides: TGTGCCAGCAGCCCCGGGACATCCAACACTGAAGCTTTCTTT.

The chain joins TRBV21-1 to TRBJ2-1; the table's TRBD2 call for D was not verified on the DNA. TRBV21-1 is classified as a pseudogene. The CDR3 spans 14 residues. The CDR3 here is CASSGTSGSHEQFF. The CDR3 region has the DNA TGTGCCAGCAGCGGGACTAGCGGGAGCCATGAGCAGTTCTTC.

CDR3 in DNA: TGTGCCAGCAGCTTATTCGGGACAGGGGCTGCTTTCTTT. It specifies CASSLFGTGAAFF. The chain recombines TRBV7-2 with TRBJ1-1; 10 positions match TRBD1. The CDR3 has 13 amino acids. CDR1 and CDR2 from the germline V gene are SGHTA and FQGNSA. Trimming removed 2 bases from V and 11 bases from J; junction bases left unmatched: 5.

The chain carries TRBV10-2 and TRBJ1-3, with D uncertain. CDR3 length equals 14 residues. Trimming stripped 4 bases from V and 0 bases from J, with 7 bases between. Germline assignment: CDR1 WSHSY and CDR2 SAAADI. CDR3 sequence (DNA): TGCGCCAGCAGTGTTGAGGTCTCTGGAAACACCATATATTTT. It translates to CASSVEVSGNTIYF.

The chain links TRBV5-1 to TRBJ2-7; 11 nucleotides line up with TRBD1. This CDR3 has 15 residues. Germline CDR1 and CDR2: SGHRS and YFSETQ. Trimming cost V 0 bases and J 3 bases; bases outside gene matches: 2. In DNA, the CDR3 is TGCGCCAGCAGCTTGGTGGGGACAGGGGGCTACGAGCAGTACTTC. It is translated as CASSLVGTGGYEQYF.

The CDR3 DNA reads TGTGCCAGCAGTTTCCTAGCGGGAGCTGGCGAGCAGTACTTC. It codes for CASSFLAGAGEQYF. The rearrangement uses TRBV27 and TRBJ2-7, with TRBD2 identical over 10 bases. V lost 3 bases and J lost 6; bases outside the gene matches: 5. CDR1 is MNHEY, CDR2 SMNVEV, per germline (reference sequence). CDR3 length: 14 residues.

The chain joins TRBV5-1 to TRBJ2-7, with D unresolved. The CDR3 has 14 amino acids. CDR1 and CDR2 from the germline V gene are SGHRS and YFSETQ. V shed 2 bases and J shed 1 base, with 10 bases lying between them. As DNA, the CDR3 is TGCGCCAGCAGCTTCGGTGACACGTCCTACGAGCAGTACTTC. As protein: CASSFGDTSYEQYF.

This sequence joins TRBV9 and TRBJ2-1, with 12 bases that match TRBD2. This CDR3 spans 15 amino acids. Losses at the gene ends were 3 bases for V and 8 bases for J; bases not matched to a gene: 6. Germline assignment: CDR1 SGDLS and CDR2 YYNGEE. The CDR3 is CASSETSGSSYEQFF. CDR3 sequence (DNA): TGTGCCAGCAGCGAGACTAGCGGGAGCAGCTATGAGCAGTTCTTC.

The gene calls are TRBV27 and TRBJ2-3, with D possibly being TRBD2 (5 bases). This CDR3 is 11 amino acids long. Germline-derived CDR1 and CDR2 are MNHEY and SMNVEV (reference sequence). V lost 3 bases, J lost 8 bases, and 6 bases lay in between. CDR3 sequence: CASSFGSTQYF. The CDR3 bases are TGTGCCAGCAGTTTTGGGAGTACGCAGTATTTT.

The CDR3 nucleotides read TGTGCCACCAGCAGAACCCTAGCGGTCTACAATGAGCAGTTCTTC. Its translation is CATSRTLAVYNEQFF. The chain links TRBV15 to TRBJ2-1; the match to TRBD2 covers 7 bases. The V gene end was trimmed by 2 bases and the J gene end by 3 bases; junction bases not matched to a gene: 4. The CDR3 sequence is 15 residues long. Germline V gene lookup returns CDR1 LNHNV and CDR2 YYDKDF (reference sequence).

The rearrangement links TRBV12-5 to TRBJ2-1; a weak D match, TRBD2 (7 bases). The germline V and J ends were trimmed by 0 bases and 6 bases, with 12 bases remaining between them. Looked up from germline, CDR1 is LGHNT and CDR2 is FRNRAP. This CDR3 is 15 amino acids long. The CDR3 protein is CASGLVMGGPNEQFF. As DNA, the CDR3 is TGTGCTAGTGGTTTGGTAATGGGGGGGCCCAATGAGCAGTTCTTC. The full variable domain, rest sourced from reference TRBV12-5 and TRBJ2-1, is DARVTQTPRHKVTEMGQEVTMRCQPILGHNTVFWYRQTMMQGLELLAYFRNRAPLDDSGMPKDRFSAEMPDATLATLKIQPSEPRDSAVYFCASGLVMGGPNEQFFGPGTRLTVL.

This rearrangement joins TRBV14 to TRBJ2-7, with a tentative D call TRBD1 (6 bases). V was cut by 5 bases and J by 1 base, with 9 bases left in between. Germline CDR1 and CDR2: SGHDN and FVKESK. CDR3 length equals 13 residues. The CDR3 DNA reads as TGTGCCAGCAGCTACAGGGTTTCCTACGAGCAGTACTTC. Translated: CASSYRVSYEQYF.

This rearrangement joins TRBV28 to TRBJ2-3; the match to TRBD2 covers 9 bases. CDR1 is MDHEN, CDR2 SYDVKM, per germline. The length of the CDR3 is 16 residues. V was pared by 7 bases and J by 0 bases, with 8 bases of the junction left unmatched. CDR3 region: CASIRRSGSSTDTQYF. CDR3 DNA sequence: TGTGCCAGCATTCGTCGTAGCGGGAGTAGCACAGATACGCAGTATTTT.

The chain combines TRBV20-1 with TRBJ2-3, with D maybe TRBD1 (6 bases). The CDR3 is made up of 11 amino acids. V lost 6 bases and J lost 4, with 8 bases in between. CDR1 and CDR2 (germline): DFQATT, SNEGSKA (reference sequence). CDR3 in amino acids: CSASGADTQYF. DNA of the CDR3: TGCAGTGCCTCAGGGGCAGATACGCAGTATTTT.

The rearrangement joins TRBV7-3 to TRBJ1-1, with D perhaps TRBD1 (5 bases). Trimming removed 5 bases from V and 4 bases from J, with 20 bases in between. CDR3 size: 16 residues. Germline CDR1 and CDR2: SGHTA and FQGTGA. CDR3 sequence (DNA): TGTGCCAGCAGCCCAGCCCCCAGGGATGGATCCACTGAAGCTTTCTTT. Its translation is CASSPAPRDGSTEAFF.

V is TRBV30 and J is TRBJ1-1, with 9 bases identical to TRBD1. The length of the CDR3 is 18 residues. The germline V gene has CDR1 GTSNPN and CDR2 SVGIG (reference sequence). V was pared by 5 bases and J by 3 bases, with 19 bases of the junction left unmatched. CDR3 loop: CAWVRGTGKVRRYTEAFF. The CDR3 bases are TGTGCCTGGGTCCGGGGGACAGGGAAAGTTCGGAGGTACACTGAAGCTTTCTTT.

The chain couples TRBV5-1 to TRBJ2-7; TRBD2 matches at 8 bases. The V gene's germline CDR1 is SGHRS and CDR2 YFSETQ. CDR3 length equals 15 residues. Trimming took 2 bases from V and 6 from J; bases not matched to a gene: 10. The chain's CDR3 is CASSLQTSDITEQYF. The DNA of the CDR3 is TGCGCCAGCAGCTTACAGACTAGCGACATAACCGAGCAGTACTTC.